This passage covers 27 T cell receptor beta chains from one sample sequenced in a study of technical replicates of blood from a handful of donors. Clones were sequenced by immunoSEQ multiplex PCR, and TCRdb holds only the in-frame ones, with some missing. The profile covers about 17,000 clones, with 70% to 85% appearing a single time and 9.5% to 13% taken by the ten largest. Sequencing was performed on PBMCs. The receptors stem from a human donor in good health. Some clones in this sample may be carry-over from other donors' samples.

This clone has only a few counts. This chain uses TRBV28 with TRBJ1-4; 8 nucleotides match TRBD1. This CDR3 has 14 residues. Looked up from germline, CDR1 is MDHEN and CDR2 is SYDVKM. V lost 3 bases to trimming and J lost 7 bases; unmatched junction nucleotides: 4. The CDR3 spells CASSLAQGAEKLFF. The CDR3 bases are TGTGCCAGCAGTTTGGCTCAGGGGGCTGAAAAACTGTTTTTT. The whole variable domain, remainder taken from reference TRBV28 and TRBJ1-4, is DVKVTQSSRYLVKRTGEKVFLECVQDMDHENMFWYRQDPGLGLRLIYFSYDVKMKEKGDIPEGYSVSREKKERFSLILESASTNQTSMYLCASSLAQGAEKLFFGSGTQLSVL.

This chain joins TRBV5-1 and TRBJ2-1; D unresolved. This CDR3 contains 18 residues. The V and J ends lost 0 bases and 0 bases respectively, with 16 bases between them. Germline assignment: CDR1 SGHRS and CDR2 YFSETQ. The CDR3 DNA reads as TGCGCCAGCAGCTTGGTTTTCCTCGCGTCGAGCTCCTACAATGAGCAGTTCTTC. It codes for CASSLVFLASSSYNEQFF.

V and J are TRBV5-1 and TRBJ1-1; maybe TRBD1 (5 bases). Germline-derived CDR1 and CDR2 are SGHRS and YFSETQ. V dropped 1 base and J dropped 4 bases, with 11 bases sitting between them. The CDR3 has 14 amino acids. In DNA form, the CDR3 reads TGCGCCAGCAGCTTGTATCAGGGTGGCACTGAAGCTTTCTTT. This translates into CASSLYQGGTEAFF.

The chain couples TRBV5-1 to TRBJ2-5; 8 positions match TRBD1. This CDR3 contains 17 residues. Per the germline V gene, CDR1 is SGHRS and CDR2 is YFSETQ. The trim removed 4 bases at V and 5 bases at J, leaving 16 bases unmatched. For the CDR3, the DNA is TGCGCCAGCAGCCGGACCGGACAGGGACGAAGCGGGGAGACCCAGTACTTC. Its translation: CASSRTGQGRSGETQYF.

J is TRBJ2-7 and V is TRBV4-2, with 16 bases lining up with TRBD2. This CDR3 spans 23 amino acids. From germline, CDR1 is LGHNA and CDR2 YNFKEQ. The trim removed 4 bases at V and 0 bases at J, leaving 21 bases unmatched. The CDR3 sequence is CASSRNDRGGPGLAGGGSYEQYF. The CDR3, as DNA: TGTGCCAGCAGCCGCAACGACAGGGGAGGGCCGGGACTAGCGGGAGGGGGCTCCTACGAGCAGTACTTC.

The V gene is TRBV6-5, the J gene TRBJ2-1, with 11 bases aligning to TRBD2. J gave up 4 bases and V 0 bases, and 2 bases lay outside the gene matches. CDR1 and CDR2 from the germline V gene are MNHEY and SVGAGI. The CDR3 contains 16 residues. The CDR3 reads CASSYSGLAVYNEQFF. The CDR3 bases are TGTGCCAGCAGTTACTCGGGACTAGCGGTATACAATGAGCAGTTCTTC.

The count of this clone is one. V gene TRBV5-8 combines with J gene TRBJ1-1, with a weak D call TRBD1 (5 bases). The CDR3 has 13 residues. Trimming pared 2 bases from V and 3 bases from J, leaving 8 bases between. CDR1 SGHTS and CDR2 YDEGEE come from the germline V gene. For the CDR3, the DNA is TGTGCCAGCAGCTTAGCAGGGTACACTGAAGCTTTCTTT. This sequence encodes CASSLAGYTEAFF.

The chain carries TRBV11-3 and TRBJ2-3; TRBD1 aligns across 12 bases. After removal of 1 base from V and 7 bases from J, the junction contained 6 bases not matched to a gene. The CDR3 runs to 16 residues. Germline values: CDR1 SGHNT, CDR2 YENEEA. DNA for the CDR3: TGTGCCAGCAGCTTAGCCGGGACAGGGGGCGAGAATACGCAGTATTTT. Protein: CASSLAGTGGENTQYF.

This clone was counted only a few times. This chain uses TRBV4-1 with TRBJ1-1; D unresolved. The CDR3 contains 14 residues. Germline V gives CDR1 MGHRA, CDR2 YSYEKL. V lost 0 bases, J lost 2 bases, and 7 bases lay in between. Here the CDR3 DNA reads TGCGCCAGCAGCCAAGATGAGGTCAACACTGAAGCTTTCTTT. Residues: CASSQDEVNTEAFF.

This clone appeared once. The CDR3 DNA is TGTGCCAGCAGTGAAGGACTCTCGGGATTGCAAGAGACCCAGTACTTC. It encodes CASSEGLSGLQETQYF. The chain links TRBV25-1 to TRBJ2-5; perhaps TRBD2 as D (5 bases). V was trimmed by 2 bases and J by 2 bases, leaving 15 bases between them. The CDR3 length is 16 residues. Looked up from germline, CDR1 is MGHDK and CDR2 is SYGVNS.

The chain uses TRBV27 and TRBJ2-7, with D tentatively TRBD1 (5 bases). This CDR3 region has 15 residues. CDR1 is MNHEY and CDR2 is SMNVEV in the germline V gene (reference sequence). Trimming took off 3 bases at V and 2 bases at J, with 14 bases between the two ends. CDR3 region: CASSFGHKFPYEQYF. DNA for the CDR3: TGTGCCAGCAGTTTCGGACATAAATTCCCCTACGAGCAGTACTTC.

This chain uses TRBV2 with TRBJ1-2, with D possibly matching TRBD1 (5 bases). The CDR3 spans 15 residues. Trimming took 8 bases from V and 4 from J, leaving 20 bases between them. Germline CDR1 is SNHLY and CDR2 is FYNNEI. CDR3 DNA: TGTGCCAGCTCTGGGACTTTCGGGACCTTCTATGGCTACACCTTC. This sequence encodes CASSGTFGTFYGYTF.

The chain is built from TRBV6-1 and TRBJ2-7, with 10 positions matching TRBD2. The CDR3 runs to 15 residues. J lost 2 bases, V lost 4 bases, and 5 bases had no gene match. Germline loops: CDR1 MNHNS, CDR2 SASEGT. The DNA of the CDR3 is TGTGCCAGCAGTGCCGGACTAGCGGTTACCTACGAGCAGTACTTC. Protein sequence: CASSAGLAVTYEQYF.

The table lists this clone with a few counts. CDR3 nucleotide sequence: TGTGCCAGCAGCGTAGATCAACTAGCGGGAGCTGATACGCAGTATTTT. Protein product: CASSVDQLAGADTQYF. The rearrangement uses TRBV9 and TRBJ2-3; TRBD2 agrees at 11 bases. The CDR3 runs 16 residues. V was pared by 0 bases and J by 6 bases, with 6 bases of the junction left unmatched. Germline-derived CDR1 and CDR2 are SGDLS and YYNGEE.

The rearrangement links TRBV10-2 to TRBJ1-5; unclear D gene. V lost 6 bases and J lost 4, with 13 bases in between. Germline CDR1 WSHSY, CDR2 SAAADI. This CDR3 has 14 amino acids. The CDR3 nucleotides read TGCGCCAGCAGCCCGGTGGTGAATAATCAGCCCCAGCATTTT. Translated, it gives CASSPVVNNQPQHF.

This clone was counted between two and nine times. The genes are TRBV7-9 and TRBJ2-7, with 12 nucleotides matching TRBD2. After removal of 5 bases from V and 5 bases from J, the junction contained 7 bases not matched to a gene. CDR3 length: 15 residues. Germline V gene lookup returns CDR1 SEHNR and CDR2 FQNEAQ (reference sequence). The DNA for the CDR3 is TGTGCCAGCAGCCCCAAGACTAGCGGGAGCCACGAGCAGTACTTC. The encoded protein is CASSPKTSGSHEQYF.

The rearrangement links TRBV30 to TRBJ1-1; the match to TRBD1 covers 7 bases. The CDR3 length is 13 residues. The V gene end was trimmed by 5 bases and the J gene end by 1 base; junction bases not matched to a gene: 4. Germline V gene sequence: CDR1 GTSNPN, CDR2 SVGIG (reference sequence). The DNA for the CDR3 is TGTGCCTGGGACAGGGCGACGAACACTGAAGCTTTCTTT. It encodes CAWDRATNTEAFF.

V gene TRBV30 combines with J gene TRBJ1-1; weak D call: TRBD1 (5 bases). Germline loops: CDR1 GTSNPN, CDR2 SVGIG (reference sequence). The CDR3 consists of 12 residues. The CDR3 DNA reads TGTGCGGGGACGGGGGGGGACACTGAAGCTTTCTTT. Amino acid sequence: CAGTGGDTEAFF.

The V and J genes are TRBV18 and TRBJ2-6; 9 bases agree with TRBD2. V shed 2 bases, J shed 1 base, and the junction held 9 bases outside the gene matches. The CDR3 runs 19 residues. Looked up from germline, CDR1 is KGHSH and CDR2 is LQKENI. In DNA form, the CDR3 reads TGTGCCAGCTCACCAGTGATAGCGGGAGTTGCTTCTGGGGCCAACGTCCTGACTTTC. It yields the protein CASSPVIAGVASGANVLTF.

The chain uses TRBV2 and TRBJ2-2; 7 bases map to TRBD2. Per germline, CDR1 SNHLY and CDR2 FYNNEI. V trimming: 4 bases; J trimming: 2 bases; junction bases outside the gene matches: 4. CDR3 length: 15 amino acids. CDR3 residues: CASSALADNTGELFF. CDR3 sequence (DNA): TGTGCCAGCAGTGCTCTAGCGGACAACACCGGGGAGCTGTTTTTT.

The chain carries TRBV5-1 and TRBJ2-7; the D gene is possibly TRBD2 (5 bases). The germline V gene has CDR1 SGHRS and CDR2 YFSETQ. The CDR3 is 12 residues long. V shed 2 bases and J shed 7 bases, with 10 bases lying between them. For the CDR3, the DNA is TGCGCCAGCAGCTTCGGGATAGCTGAGCAGTACTTC. Protein sequence: CASSFGIAEQYF.

This sequence joins TRBV28 and TRBJ2-7; D perhaps matches TRBD2 (5 bases). V was cut by 5 bases and J by 4 bases, with 15 bases left in between. Germline CDR1 reads MDHEN; CDR2 reads SYDVKM. The length of the CDR3 is 14 residues. The chain's CDR3 is CASSPQDGIYEQYF. The DNA for the CDR3 is TGTGCCAGCAGTCCCCAGGACGGGATTTACGAGCAGTACTTC. The full variable domain, rest sourced from reference TRBV28 and TRBJ2-7, is DVKVTQSSRYLVKRTGEKVFLECVQDMDHENMFWYRQDPGLGLRLIYFSYDVKMKEKGDIPEGYSVSREKKERFSLILESASTNQTSMYLCASSPQDGIYEQYFGPGTRLTVT.

The genes are TRBV5-1 and TRBJ2-1; 7 nucleotides agree with TRBD1. V was pared by 2 bases and J by 15 bases, with 14 bases of the junction left unmatched. CDR3 length equals 14 residues. Germline lookup yields CDR1 SGHRS and CDR2 YFSETQ. The CDR3 spells CASSLEAQGVPLFF. The CDR3, as DNA: TGCGCCAGCAGCTTAGAGGCCCAGGGGGTTCCGTTGTTCTTC.

The gene calls are TRBV11-2 and TRBJ1-1; D is unresolved. This CDR3 has 13 amino acids. V was trimmed by 0 bases and J by 5 bases, leaving 7 bases between them. The germline gives CDR1 SGHAT, CDR2 FQNNGV. The CDR3 spells CASSLDPPTEAFF. DNA of the CDR3: TGTGCCAGCAGCTTAGATCCCCCTACTGAAGCTTTCTTT.

V gene TRBV6-5 combines with J gene TRBJ2-7, with 7 bases matching TRBD1. CDR3 length: 15 amino acids. The ends lost 5 bases at V and 5 bases at J; junction bases unmatched: 12. CDR1 and CDR2 (germline): MNHEY, SVGAGI. The chain's CDR3 is CASSPTRAQGHEQYF. Here the CDR3 DNA reads TGTGCCAGCAGTCCAACCAGGGCACAGGGGCACGAGCAGTACTTC.

This clone was seen only a few times. The rearrangement links TRBV5-1 to TRBJ1-2; D is ambiguous. The V end lost 1 base, the J end lost 6 bases, and 7 bases lay between the germline ends. Looked up from germline, CDR1 is SGHRS and CDR2 is YFSETQ. The CDR3 consists of 12 residues. The CDR3 nucleotides are TGCGCCAGCAGCTTGACGGCGGATGGCTACACCTTC. Its protein is CASSLTADGYTF.

This chain links TRBV5-1 with TRBJ2-7; possibly TRBD2 for D (5 bases). Germline V lookup: CDR1 SGHRS, CDR2 YFSETQ. Trimming removed 0 bases from V and 2 bases from J, with 18 bases in between. The CDR3 has 17 residues. The CDR3 region is CASSLGPLSGATYEQYF. The CDR3 DNA is TGCGCCAGCAGCTTGGGCCCCCTCAGCGGTGCCACCTACGAGCAGTACTTC.